What follows describes a single TCR beta chain. Its binding antigen is unknown. No base qualities exist here, and no much larger clone lies one base off it. This entry belongs to a study of cytomegalovirus exposure and HLA in healthy donors (dated by TCRdb to 2016 to 2017). Regarding the study in general: In an earlier analysis of 587 of the donors, 276 Gb of sequence data and 117 million unique TCR beta sequences from about 180 million T cells were reported. Of the roughly 430 genotyped donors, approximately 83% fell in the genetic ancestry cluster associated with self-reported Caucasian donors. The study was designed to test whether signatures of past pathogen exposure could be identified by cataloging public T cell receptors. To decide whether each TCR beta V gene segment behaved as functional or pseudogenic, an earlier analysis of some 540 of the donors relied on high-throughput TCR beta sequencing. Along with the roughly 670-subject first cohort, a separate validation cohort of some 130 different subjects was used. Among 300 to 500 genotyped donors of the cohort, an average of around 250,000 unique TCR beta nucleotide sequences was sequenced per donor, of which 15% to 20% were non-productive. In a later analysis, previously published TCR beta repertoires from roughly 710 donors were re-analyzed and high-resolution HLA genotyping was added so that TCR occurrence patterns could be studied. Both class I and class II loci were covered by HLA typing, at four-digit resolution. Rather than drawing on any new phenotypic data, the later analysis identified candidate immune exposures from TCR beta sequences and the way those sequences occurred across donors. Around 330 gigabases of sequencing data and 91 million or so unique TCR sequences made up an early release that covered 640 HLA-typed donors. Typing coverage differed by locus: A, B, C, DRB1 and DQB1 were typed in roughly 629-630 donors, DQA1 in about 500, DPA1 in around 610, and DPB1 in 472. Because of strong linkage in the cohort, a few DR-DQ haplotypes were treated as single units for association and clustering. Donor age, sex, ethnicity and CMV serostatus were collected together with the repertoire data. Genome-wide SNP genotypes for about three fifths of the 666 donors were used in a later genetic analysis, which treated that subset as a discovery cohort. The study used immunosequencing to profile the T cell repertoires of several hundred subjects and linked those repertoires to cytomegalovirus serostatus. The study combined high-throughput TCR immunosequencing, statistical association of individual TCRs with disease status, and machine learning to predict cytomegalovirus infection status. Every discovery cohort repertoire had been produced on one sequencing platform. The research as a whole found: A further reported finding was that TCR beta sequences accurately predicted the HLA-A and HLA-B alleles for most subjects in the first cohort. CMV serostatus was the only immune exposure information available for the cohort. A cluster of highly shared sequence variants was judged likely to represent a technical artifact of the sequencing pipeline. The study listed 170 or so TCR beta chains as associated with cytomegalovirus. Because the 87-base-pair reads could not distinguish some IMGT-functional V segments, including TRBV6-2 and TRBV6-3, those segments were excluded. A later analysis found that TCR association rates varied across HLA loci, with DRB1 alleles showing the most associated TCRs and HLA-C alleles the fewest. A later analysis found that HLA-associated TCR beta chains were more clonally expanded and had lower generation probabilities than equally common non-associated chains. Three of the identified cytomegalovirus-associated TCR beta chains were confirmed in vitro to be specific for cytomegalovirus antigens. A later genetic analysis reported fewer N-insertions in productive TCRs among donors in an Asian-associated ancestry cluster than the roughly 650-donor mean. Because counts were too low, roughly 18 rarely observed V segments, including chromosome 9 orphons, were left out of the earlier analysis of 500 to 650 of the donors. In both the original and validation cohorts, the classifier was reported to diagnose cytomegalovirus status with high specificity and sensitivity. Correlated functional status among segregating V segments might be attributable to linkage disequilibrium, but an unknown experimental factor could not be ruled out. The cohort was sequenced for TCR beta chains only, and without alpha or paired-chain data the features that could be detected were limited. Specific HLA alleles were associated with 15,000 to 20,000 TCR beta sequences at a false discovery rate of 0.05 in a later analysis. V-gene and J-gene trimming of TCR beta chains was associated with a missense DCLRE1C variant in a later genetic analysis, and the association was replicated in an independent cohort. A later analysis reported that several top co-occurrence clusters appeared linked to parvovirus B19, influenza, CMV and Epstein-Barr virus. Because HLA typing was unavailable for some donors at each locus, only the typed subset was used in association tests. It was suggested by the authors that the approach could potentially be generalized to other disease states and immunological phenotypes. Broadly in line with IMGT annotations, most TCR beta V segments showed up in productive rearrangements about 90% or about 30% of the time in an earlier analysis of several hundred of the donors. Across donors, most TCR sequences were observed very rarely, whereas some public TCRs were present in many individuals. A later analysis found that most CMV-associated TCR beta chains appeared HLA-restricted, with HLA associations seemingly driven largely by CMV exposure. Sequencing depth was assumed to be roughly uniform across donors in the presence/absence analyses, though that assumption may not hold. Assigning TCR associations to individual alleles was difficult when HLA alleles, especially DR and DQ, strongly co-occurred.

The cohort was made up of about 610 healthy bone marrow donors. All cohort members were sampled while nominally healthy, although unrecorded immune exposures were likely present. The donor was CMV seronegative and was included in the group of a few hundred seronegative cohort members. A peripheral blood sample was collected from each donor, and TCR beta sequencing was performed on peripheral blood mononuclear cells. Genomic DNA extraction from the blood cell samples was performed with the Qiagen DNeasy Blood Extraction Kit. The CDR3 runs 15 amino acids, cysteine and phenylalanine included. The entry retains the CDR3 DNA only, 45 bases that are in frame from base 1. V ends up 5 bases short and J 4 bases short, with an unmatched junction base count of 7. CDR1 and CDR2, looked up from the germline V gene, are KGHSH and LQKENI. The library was produced with the immunoSEQ multiplex PCR assay. For the multiplex PCR, a mixture combining 60 forward primers for TCR Vbeta segments and 13 reverse primers for TCR Jbeta segments was used. The CDR3 region of rearranged TCR beta genes was amplified from genomic DNA with a multiplex PCR assay. The amplified TCR beta libraries were sequenced on the Illumina HiSeq System as 87-base-pair reads. As for the authors' bioinformatics: Across the 670 or so repertoires, a later analysis counted tens of millions of unique TCR beta chains, 9.5 million to 13 million of which were shared by at least two donors. Raw reads were error-corrected and collapsed into unique sequences by a nearest-neighbor algorithm in which closely related sequences were merged to remove PCR and sequencing errors. To assign V, D and J gene segments, CDR3 sequences were aligned to IMGT reference sequences. For a sequence to be retained, a match of at least six nucleotides was required to both a V gene segment and a J gene segment. A rearrangement counted as productive if the CDR3 had no stop codons and remained in frame with V and J, and every other rearrangement counted as non-productive. CDR3 was defined according to IMGT convention as the region running from the second conserved V-encoded cysteine to the conserved J-encoded phenylalanine. The earlier analysis of about 500 of the donors excluded sequences that lacked an unambiguous match to a single V gene segment. In an earlier analysis of more than 500 of the donors, a V segment was called functional when productive rearrangements were above 56.7%, and segregating when the standard deviation between donors exceeded 5%. To diagnose cytomegalovirus status from the catalog of TCR beta chain sequences, a statistical classification framework was built. V and J gene assignment, in a later analysis, came from comparing TCR nucleotide sequences with IMGT/GENE-DB human TR gene sequences. Using the TCRdist pipeline, a later analysis assigned CDR3 sequences along with most-parsimonious VDJ recombination scenarios. In a later analysis, every TCR beta chain was defined by the combination of its CDR3 amino acid sequence and its V-gene family, and reads without a unique V-gene family were dropped. A later analysis removed nearly 600 highly shared, low-generation-probability nucleotide sequences to deal with suspected cross-contamination and a sequencing artifact. A later analysis calculated a clonal expansion index for each public chain from normalized within-repertoire ranks of inferred template counts. In a later analysis, generation probabilities were computed with a VDJ recombination model fitted to out-of-frame rearrangements, and the resulting probabilities were checked against IGoR. Hypergeometric tests were used in a later analysis to score TCR-TCR, TCR-HLA and TCR-CMV co-occurrence, with a repertoire-size bias correction applied to the TCR pairs. A later analysis estimated false discovery rates by permuting HLA or CMV assignments 20 times. In a later analysis, co-occurring TCRs were grouped with DBSCAN, and TCRdist sequence similarity was added when clustering was performed within HLA-allele-positive subsets. Repertoires with fewer than 30,000 or more than 120,000 public chains were left out of co-occurrence clustering, as were a handful of repertoires with anomalous nucleotide sharing. TCRdb holds this immuneACCESS table with in-frame rearrangements only. Some clones are missing; in checked studies, unresolved V genes explain under half, and the rest has no known cause. The D gene and trimming were derived from the DNA, and the V and J assignments and clone size from that table. The sample yields 150,000 to 200,000 clones; about 87% were counted once. 1.5% to 2% of the sample comes from the top ten.

Sequencing was done on a sample of PBMCs. This TCR derives from a woman under 30 in good health and CMV-seronegative. The chain is made from TRBV18 and TRBJ1-4, with 7 middle bases fitting TRBD1. The CDR3 region has the sequence CASSTGQADNEKLFF. The bases read TGTGCCAGCTCAACTGGACAGGCGGATAATGAAAAACTGTTTTTT.